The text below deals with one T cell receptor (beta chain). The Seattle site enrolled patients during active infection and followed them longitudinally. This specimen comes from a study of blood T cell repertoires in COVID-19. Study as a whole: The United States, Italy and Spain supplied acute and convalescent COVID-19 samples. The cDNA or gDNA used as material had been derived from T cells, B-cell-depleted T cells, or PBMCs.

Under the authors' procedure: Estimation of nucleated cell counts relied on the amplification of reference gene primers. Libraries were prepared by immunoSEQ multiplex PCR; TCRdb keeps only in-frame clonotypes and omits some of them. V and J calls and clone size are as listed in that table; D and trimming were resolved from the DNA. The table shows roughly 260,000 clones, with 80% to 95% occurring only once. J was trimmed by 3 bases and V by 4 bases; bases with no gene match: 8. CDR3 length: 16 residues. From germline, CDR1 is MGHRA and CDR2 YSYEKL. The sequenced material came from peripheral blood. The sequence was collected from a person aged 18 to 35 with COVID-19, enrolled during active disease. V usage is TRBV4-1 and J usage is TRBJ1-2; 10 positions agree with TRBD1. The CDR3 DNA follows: TGCGCCAGCAGCCGATCGACAGGGGGCATCGACTATGGCTACACCTTC. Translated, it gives CASSRSTGGIDYGYTF.